This section outlines one T cell receptor beta chain sequence together with its context. The data are from a study of control samples from healthy donors and cancer patients. Sequencing was performed with immunoSEQ multiplex PCR; in TCRdb, only in-frame clones are kept and a portion is missing. The data contain approximately 130,000 clones, around 87% of them singletons. V was pared by 3 bases and J by 0 bases, with 9 bases of the junction left unmatched. Germline V CDR1 and CDR2: DFQATT, SNEGSKA (reference sequence). The CDR3 totals 19 residues. The chain has TRBV20-1 and TRBJ2-1; TRBD2 aligns across 15 bases. This receptor was obtained from a man between 25 and 39 years old in good health. The specimen sequenced was blood. The CDR3 sequence: CSASPSGLAGGYSYNEQFF. DNA of the CDR3: TGCAGTGCTAGTCCCTCTGGACTAGCGGGGGGGTACTCCTACAATGAGCAGTTCTTC.